Given below is one T cell receptor beta chain in context. Its antigen remains unknown. The repertoire was sequenced with immunoSEQ multiplex PCR; TCRdb's copy has only in-frame clones and lacks some. The data contain under 75,000 clones, around nine tenths of them singletons. This sample stems from a study of OX40 agonist ivuxolimab in advanced cancers. Study at large: An anti-OX40 (CD134) antibody with agonistic activity, ivuxolimab, was administered to patients.

Germline V lookup: CDR1 MNHEY, CDR2 SMNVEV (reference sequence). The CDR3 consists of 13 residues. V was clipped by 5 bases and J by 9 bases, with 13 bases between them. Study results and caveats: Expanded peripheral T cell antigen specificity was not determined.

The chain couples TRBV27 to TRBJ2-2, with TRBD1 as a possible D gene (6 bases). The sample here was CD4+ or CD8+ T cells sorted from blood, taken in a trial of the OX40 agonist ivuxolimab. The sequence derives from an adult with an advanced solid tumor such as melanoma, head and neck, liver or kidney cancer. CDR3 sequence (DNA): TGTGCCAGCAGTCCCGTAGGGGGTCGGGAGCTGTTTTTT. Its protein is CASSPVGGRELFF.